The source of this T cell receptor beta chain is a study of T cells in localized non-small cell lung cancer (TCRdb year 2020). Concerning the study at large: T cell repertoires of 200 to 300 early-stage NSCLC patients were analyzed, with tumors being compared against uninvolved tumor-adjacent lungs. Of the NSCLC patients, fewer than 150 were male and approximately 100 were female, and the mean age was approximately 69 years. The cohort was made up of around 250 treatment-naive NSCLC patients whose localized lung tumors had been resected.

Based on the germline V gene, the CDR1 and CDR2 sequences are MGHRA and YSYEKL. From its cysteine to its phenylalanine, the CDR3 spans 17 amino acids. The sequence is cut down to CDR3 DNA, 51 bases in frame from base 1. V and J are truncated by 3 bases and 6 bases respectively, leaving an intervening sequence of 24 bases. On the study overall, not on this receptor specifically: Because the study design was exploratory, TCR variables were selected using unadjusted p-values without false-discovery rate correction. A median of 57 of the top 100 tumor clones turned up in the paired uninvolved adjacent lung, and 28 of those clones also ranked among the top 100 of that same adjacent lung. Because multi-region tumor sequencing was not done, intratumor heterogeneity could not be ruled out. The highest T cell clonality was observed in uninvolved tumor-adjacent lung, where clonality exceeded that of tumor, suggesting that antigenic responses were more focused in uninvolved tumor-adjacent lung. Longer overall survival was associated with higher T cell density in blood, whereas shorter survival was associated with higher clonality in adjacent lung.

At diagnosis, peripheral blood, uninvolved tumor-adjacent lung and tumor were collected and were preserved as a mix of fresh-frozen and FFPE material. Blood samples were analyzed as peripheral blood mononuclear cells for TCR repertoire profiling. For this clone: Its antigen has not been determined. No base quality values were provided; no much bigger clone lies one nucleotide off.

The immunoSEQ Assay was used to sequence TCR beta CDR3 regions from DNA. The study's own analysis went as follows. T cell density was computed as TCR beta template counts normalized to usable DNA estimated by amplifying housekeeping genes. Richness was estimated with the preseqR package, extrapolating to 400,000 templates for PBMC samples and 120,000 templates for tissue samples. Clonality was defined as one minus Pielou's evenness. Tissue-enriched TCRs were identified through differential abundance testing performed on productive amino-acid clonotypes, with a minimum total count of 5 and an alpha of 0.1. The Jaccard Index and the Morisita Overlap Index were used to quantify repertoire overlap between compartments. GLIPH grouped TCR beta CDR3s together with public tetramer-defined viral CDR3s, and a viral motif had to include at least three viral sequences and show V-gene enrichment. The table comes from immuneACCESS by way of TCRdb, which keeps in-frame sequences with V and J called. Part of the clones is missing from these tables; in studies checked, under half for an unresolved V gene and the rest for unknown reasons. V, J and clone size are those of that table, while D and trimming were read from the DNA. The sample includes fewer than 25,000 clones, with about 90% observed a single time. The ten biggest clones cover approximately 2.9% of the sample.

The rearranged chain carries TRBV4-1 and TRBJ2-7, with no confidently assigned D gene. This TCR was sampled from a woman aged 35-75 years with stage I lung adenocarcinoma. Sequenced here: peripheral blood, sampled before any cancer treatment. The CDR3 region has the sequence CASSQVDMGFPKAEQYF. At the DNA level, the sequence is TGCGCCAGCAGCCAGGTTGACATGGGATTCCCGAAGGCCGAGCAGTACTTC.